A selection of T cell receptor beta chains follows, all from one sample in a study of Graves' ophthalmopathy and Graves' hyperthyroidism. Via MiXCR, TCRdb re-called the multiplex PCR reads, giving one row per CDR3 protein. There are 680,000 or so distinct CDR3 sequences in the sample; 22% occur only once, and around 6.5% lies in the top ten. The source material was peripheral blood. Receptor source: a woman under 30 with stable Graves' hyperthyroidism. Some clones in this sample may be carry-over from other donors' samples. Each CDR3 is given with its conserved first and last residue. A D gene is named only where the DNA matches it firmly. Size values are once, few and many counts, or a class for expanded clones, and some rows have none.

v_gene	abundance	j_gene	d_gene	CDR3nt	CDR3aa
TRBV9	many	TRBJ1-1	NA	TGTGCCAGCCAAGGAGGGGGATCCGGGACTGAAGCTTTCTTT	CASQGGGSGTEAFF
TRBV12-3/TRBV12-4	many	TRBJ1-5	NA	TGTGCCAGCAAGGAGACTGGCGGGGGCAATCAGCCCCAGCATTTT	CASKETGGGNQPQHF
TRBV6-5	many	TRBJ1-6	NA	TGTGCCAGCGGGGGTAGCGGGGGAGACTCCTATAATTCACCCCTCCACTTT	CASGGSGGDSYNSPLHF
TRBV7-2	NA	TRBJ2-5	NA	TGTGCCAGCAGCTTAGACGTAGCGGTGGGGGTAGAGACCCAGTACTTC	CASSLDVAVGVETQYF
TRBV12-3/TRBV12-4	few	TRBJ2-4	TRBD1	TGTGCCAGCAGTGGGACAGGGGTTACTCCCCTAGCCAAAAACATTCAGTACTTC	CASSGTGVTPLAKNIQYF
TRBV7-9	many	TRBJ2-2	TRBD1	TGTGCCAGCAGCCTGACAGGGTTGGGCACCGGGGAGCTGTTTTTT	CASSLTGLGTGELFF
TRBV20-1	many	TRBJ1-1	TRBD1	TGCAGTGCTAGAGCTAGATTGACAGGGAGCACTGAAGCTTTCTTT	CSARARLTGSTEAFF
TRBV6-5	NA	TRBJ1-3	NA	TGTGCCAGCAGTTACTCGGGGGCCTCTGGAAACACCATATATTTT	CASSYSGASGNTIYF
TRBV6-2/TRBV6-3	many	TRBJ2-7	TRBD2	TGTGCCAGCAGTCCGCCGACTAGCGGGCCCTTCGGCGAGCAGTACTTC	CASSPPTSGPFGEQYF
TRBV27	NA	TRBJ2-5	TRBD2	TGTGCCAGCGGAGGTAGAGCGGGAGGAACGGAAGAGACCCAGTACTTC	CASGGRAGGTEETQYF
TRBV6-1	many	TRBJ2-7	NA	TGTGCCAGCAGTGAACGGAGGACAGCGCCCTACGAGCAGTACTTC	CASSERRTAPYEQYF
TRBV30	many	TRBJ1-3	NA	TGTGCCTGGTGCCAGGAAAACACCATATATTTT	CAWCQENTIYF
TRBV7-9	few	TRBJ1-1	TRBD1	TGTGCCAGCAGCATAGGACAGGGGGCGAACACTGAAGCTTTCTTT	CASSIGQGANTEAFF
TRBV6-5	NA	TRBJ1-2	TRBD1	TGTGCCAGCAGTTACTTGACGGGACAGGGCTATGGCTACACCTTC	CASSYLTGQGYGYTF
TRBV7-8	many	TRBJ2-7	TRBD1	TGTGCCAGCAGCTTATGGGTCCGACAGGGTGCGTCCGAGCAGTACTTC	CASSLWVRQGASEQYF
TRBV30	many	TRBJ2-7	NA	TGTGCCGGGCAGGGGAGGGTGAACGAGCAGTACTTC	CAGQGRVNEQYF
TRBV12-3/TRBV12-4	many	TRBJ1-2	NA	TGTGCCAGCAGTTCACAGAGACTCTATGGCTACACCTTC	CASSSQRLYGYTF
TRBV30	many	TRBJ1-2	NA	TGTGCCTGGAGTCCCCTATTCTATGGCTACACCTTC	CAWSPLFYGYTF
TRBV30	few	TRBJ1-2	NA	TGTGCCTGGAGTGTAGGCCCGCCGGCTTCCTATGGTTACACCTTC	CAWSVGPPASYGYTF
TRBV15	once	TRBJ1-6	NA	TGTGCCACCAGCAGATCGCGGTCAGGGGATTCACCCCTCCACTTT	CATSRSRSGDSPLHF
TRBV9	NA	TRBJ1-3	NA	TGTGCCAGCAGCGTAATTCCGGACCTGACTATCCTTAAAGGTGGAAACACCATATATTTT	CASSVIPDLTILKGGNTIYF
TRBV11-2	NA	TRBJ2-7	TRBD1	TGTGCCAGCAGCTCGCCGGGTGTAGGGACAGGGATTTACGAGCAGTACTTC	CASSSPGVGTGIYEQYF
TRBV6-5	many	TRBJ2-5	TRBD1	TGTGCCAGCATCATGGGCAGGGGGCGAGAGACCCAGTACTTC	CASIMGRGRETQYF
TRBV15	many	TRBJ1-5	TRBD1	TGTGCCACCAGCAGAGATTGGTTGGGACAGGGCCAGCCCCAGCATTTT	CATSRDWLGQGQPQHF
TRBV6-1	NA	TRBJ2-7	NA	TGTGCCAGCAGTGACCCCCACAGAACATCCTACGAGCAGTACTTC	CASSDPHRTSYEQYF
TRBV11-1	NA	TRBJ1-1	NA	TGTGCCAGCAGCTTAGGGGGCGTGGGGACTCAAAACACTGAAGCTTTCTTT	CASSLGGVGTQNTEAFF
TRBV25-1	NA	TRBJ2-2	TRBD1	TGTGCCAGCAGTGATGACAGGGGAACGGGCACCGGGGAGCTGTTTTTT	CASSDDRGTGTGELFF
TRBV12-3/TRBV12-4	many	TRBJ2-2	NA	TGTGCCAGCAGGCACGGGACCGGGGGGCTGTTTTTT	CASRHGTGGLFF
TRBV30	many	TRBJ1-2	NA	TGTGCCTGGACTCCGAAAGGGGGGTACGGCTACACCTTC	CAWTPKGGYGYTF
TRBV5-5	NA	TRBJ1-1	NA	TGTGCCAGCAGCATGGCAGGGGTCTACACTGAAGCTTTCTTT	CASSMAGVYTEAFF
TRBV3-1	NA	TRBJ2-5	NA	TGTGCCAGCAGCTCCCGAAGAGATCGCCAAGAGACCCAGTACTTC	CASSSRRDRQETQYF
TRBV28	many	TRBJ1-1	TRBD1	TGTGCCAGCACTCAAGGCGGGACAGGGAAAGCTGAAGCTTTCTTT	CASTQGGTGKAEAFF
TRBV7-3	many	TRBJ1-5	NA	TGTGCCAGCAGCCGCCCTCCTAGGTATCAGCCCCAGCATTTT	CASSRPPRYQPQHF
TRBV10-3	NA	TRBJ1-1	NA	TGTGCCTCCCGTGGGGGTACCTCGTCGGACACTGAAGCTTTCTTT	CASRGGTSSDTEAFF
TRBV4-2	many	TRBJ1-2	NA	TGTGCCAGCAGCCAAGCGGATAGGGATAGGGATGGCTACACCTTC	CASSQADRDRDGYTF
TRBV6-1	many	TRBJ2-5	TRBD1	TGTGCCAGTAGGACAGGGGCCCAAGAGACCCAGTACTTC	CASRTGAQETQYF
TRBV3-1	NA	TRBJ1-2	NA	TGTGCCAGCAGCACCCGTTGGGGGGAGGGCTACACCTTC	CASSTRWGEGYTF
TRBV7-6	once	TRBJ2-7	NA	TGTGCCAGCAGCTCTCTAGGAGGGGCCAACGTCCGCGAGCAGTACTTC	CASSSLGGANVREQYF
TRBV15	many	TRBJ1-2	NA	TGTGCCACCAGCAGAGACCCTGGCAGGGGTGGAGGCTACACCTTC	CATSRDPGRGGGYTF
TRBV25-1	many	TRBJ1-1	NA	TGTGCCAGCAGTGATCCCGGGGCGGGGAGGGACACTGAAGCTTTCTTT	CASSDPGAGRDTEAFF